This T cell receptor (beta chain) stems from a study of cytomegalovirus exposure and HLA in healthy donors. Researchers ran the PCR with 60 Vbeta and 13 Jbeta primers. Profiling relied on immunoSEQ multiplex PCR, and the TCRdb table lists in-frame clones only, not all of them. The table includes 150,000 to 200,000 clones, approximately 80% detected once. This CDR3 is 13 amino acids long. CDR1 is SQVTM and CDR2 is ANQGSEA in the germline V gene. The sequenced sample was PBMCs. This receptor was obtained from a woman aged 18-29 years in good health and CMV-seropositive. V gene TRBV29-1 combines with J gene TRBJ2-5; D may be TRBD2 (5 bases). The J call is in doubt because the DNA end fits TRBJ2-7 better. CDR3 coding DNA: TGCAGCGCCGCGGGCGGGCACTCCTACGAGCAGTACTTC. It yields the protein CSAAGGHSYEQYF.